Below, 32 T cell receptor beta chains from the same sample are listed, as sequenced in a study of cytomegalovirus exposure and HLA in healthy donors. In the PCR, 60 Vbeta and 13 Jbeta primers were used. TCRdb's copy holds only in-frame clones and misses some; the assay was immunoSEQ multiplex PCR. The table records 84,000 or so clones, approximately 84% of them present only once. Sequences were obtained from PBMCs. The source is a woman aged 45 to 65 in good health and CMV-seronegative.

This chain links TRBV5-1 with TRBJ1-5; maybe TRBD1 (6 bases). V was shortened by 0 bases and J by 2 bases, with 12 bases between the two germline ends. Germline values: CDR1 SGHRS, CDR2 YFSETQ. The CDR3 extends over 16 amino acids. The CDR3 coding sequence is TGCGCCAGCAGCTTGGGCAGGGGCGATGGCAATCAGCCCCAGCATTTT. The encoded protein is CASSLGRGDGNQPQHF.

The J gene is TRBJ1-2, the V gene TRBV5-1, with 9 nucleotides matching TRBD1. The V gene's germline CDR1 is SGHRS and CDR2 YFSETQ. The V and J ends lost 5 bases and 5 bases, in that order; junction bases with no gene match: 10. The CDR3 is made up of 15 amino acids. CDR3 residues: CASSDDGTGMYGYTF. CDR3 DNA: TGCGCCAGCAGTGATGACGGGACAGGGATGTATGGCTACACCTTC.

The CDR3, as DNA: TGTGCCAGCAGCCACTCCGGGACTAGCGGGTACAATGAGCAGTTCTTC. It codes for CASSHSGTSGYNEQFF. The chain employs TRBV28 and TRBJ2-1, with TRBD2 matching over 12 bases. V lost 6 bases and J lost 4; bases outside the gene matches: 7. The CDR3 length is 16 residues. CDR1 and CDR2 (germline): MDHEN, SYDVKM.

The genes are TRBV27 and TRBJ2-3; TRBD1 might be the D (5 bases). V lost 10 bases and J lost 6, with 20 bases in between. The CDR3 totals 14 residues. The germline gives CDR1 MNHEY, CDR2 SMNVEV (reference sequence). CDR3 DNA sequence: TGTGCCACCCGTGGGGCTAACCCCAGGGATACGCAGTATTTT. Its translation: CATRGANPRDTQYF.

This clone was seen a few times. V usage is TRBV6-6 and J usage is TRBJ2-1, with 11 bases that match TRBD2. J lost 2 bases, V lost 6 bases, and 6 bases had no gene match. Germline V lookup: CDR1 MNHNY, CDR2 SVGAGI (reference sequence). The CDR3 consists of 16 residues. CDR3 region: CASSRLAGKAYNEQFF. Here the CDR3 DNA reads TGTGCCAGCAGCCGACTAGCGGGAAAGGCCTACAATGAGCAGTTCTTC.

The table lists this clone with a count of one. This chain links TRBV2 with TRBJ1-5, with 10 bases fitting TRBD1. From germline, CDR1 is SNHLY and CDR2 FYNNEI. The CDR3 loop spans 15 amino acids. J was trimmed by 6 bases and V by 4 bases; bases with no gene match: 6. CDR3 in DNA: TGTGCCAGCAGTGCTCGACAGGGGGCCACTCAGCCCCAGCATTTT. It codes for CASSARQGATQPQHF.

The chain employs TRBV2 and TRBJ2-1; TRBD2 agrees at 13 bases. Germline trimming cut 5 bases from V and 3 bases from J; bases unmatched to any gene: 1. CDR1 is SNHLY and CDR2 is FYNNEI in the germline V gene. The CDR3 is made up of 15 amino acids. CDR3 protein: CASSRLAGGYNEQFF. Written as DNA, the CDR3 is TGTGCCAGCAGTCGACTAGCGGGGGGCTACAATGAGCAGTTCTTC.

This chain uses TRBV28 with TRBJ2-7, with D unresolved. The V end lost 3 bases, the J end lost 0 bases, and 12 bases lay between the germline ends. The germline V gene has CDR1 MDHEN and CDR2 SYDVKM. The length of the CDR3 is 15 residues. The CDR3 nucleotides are TGTGCCAGCAGTTTGTCATCACCGAGCTCCTACGAGCAGTACTTC. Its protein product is CASSLSSPSSYEQYF.

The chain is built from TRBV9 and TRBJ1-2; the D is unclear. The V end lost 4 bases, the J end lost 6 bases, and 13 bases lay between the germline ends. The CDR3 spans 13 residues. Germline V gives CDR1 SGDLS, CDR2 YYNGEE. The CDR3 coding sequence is TGTGCCAGCAGCCCTCGCGAGGGAGATGGCTACACCTTC. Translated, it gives CASSPREGDGYTF.

In DNA form, the CDR3 reads TGTGCCAGCAGCCTTAGATTAACTAGTGCCTACGAGCAGTACGTC. Its translation is CASSLRLTSAYEQYV. The rearrangement links TRBV5-5 to TRBJ2-7; possibly TRBD2 for D (5 bases). CDR1 and CDR2 (germline): SGHKS, YYEKEE (reference sequence). V lost 4 bases, J lost 2 bases, and 16 bases lay in between. There are 15 residues in the CDR3.

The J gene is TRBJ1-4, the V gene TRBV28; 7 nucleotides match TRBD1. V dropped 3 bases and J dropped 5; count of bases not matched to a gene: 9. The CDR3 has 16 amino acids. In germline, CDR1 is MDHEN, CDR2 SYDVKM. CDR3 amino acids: CASSLPRDSMNEKLFF. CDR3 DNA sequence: TGTGCCAGCAGTTTGCCGCGGGACAGTATGAATGAAAAACTGTTTTTT.

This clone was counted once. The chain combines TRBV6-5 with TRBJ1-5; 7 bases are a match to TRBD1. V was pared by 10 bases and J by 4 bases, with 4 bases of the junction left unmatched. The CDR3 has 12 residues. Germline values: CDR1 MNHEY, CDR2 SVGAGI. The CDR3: CATRQGNQPQHF. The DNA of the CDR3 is TGTGCCACCCGACAGGGAAATCAGCCCCAGCATTTT.

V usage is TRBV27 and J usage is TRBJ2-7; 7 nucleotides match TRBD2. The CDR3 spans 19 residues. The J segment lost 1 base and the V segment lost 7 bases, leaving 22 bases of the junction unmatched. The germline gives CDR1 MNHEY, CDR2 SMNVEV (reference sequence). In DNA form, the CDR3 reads TGTGCCAGCACCTTCCTTGGGCGGGACCGCGGGGGATCTTCCTACGAGCAGTACTTC. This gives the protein CASTFLGRDRGGSSYEQYF.

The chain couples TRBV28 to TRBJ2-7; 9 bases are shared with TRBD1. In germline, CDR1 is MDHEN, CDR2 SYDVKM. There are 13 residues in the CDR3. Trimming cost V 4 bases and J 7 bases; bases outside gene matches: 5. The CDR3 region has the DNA TGTGCCAGCAGTTACCGGACAGGGGTGGAGCAGTACGTC. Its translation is CASSYRTGVEQYV.

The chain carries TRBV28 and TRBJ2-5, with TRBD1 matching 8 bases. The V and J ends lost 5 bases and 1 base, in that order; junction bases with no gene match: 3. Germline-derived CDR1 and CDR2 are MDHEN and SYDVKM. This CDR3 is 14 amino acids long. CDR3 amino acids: CASSLDRGQETQYF. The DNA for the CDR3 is TGTGCCAGCAGTCTTGACAGGGGCCAAGAGACCCAGTACTTC.

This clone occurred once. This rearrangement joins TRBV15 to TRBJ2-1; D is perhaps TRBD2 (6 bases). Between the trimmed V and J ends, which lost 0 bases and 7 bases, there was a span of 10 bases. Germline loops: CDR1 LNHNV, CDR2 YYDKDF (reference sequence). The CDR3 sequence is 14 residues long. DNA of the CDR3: TGTGCCACCAGCAGAGATTTAGCGGATAATGAGCAGTTCTTC. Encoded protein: CATSRDLADNEQFF. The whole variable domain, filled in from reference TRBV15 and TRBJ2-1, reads DAMVIQNPRYQVTQFGKPVTLSCSQTLNHNVMYWYQQKSSQAPKLLFHYYDKDFNNEADTPDNFQSRRPNTSFCFLDIRSPGLGDTAMYLCATSRDLADNEQFFGPGTRLTVL.

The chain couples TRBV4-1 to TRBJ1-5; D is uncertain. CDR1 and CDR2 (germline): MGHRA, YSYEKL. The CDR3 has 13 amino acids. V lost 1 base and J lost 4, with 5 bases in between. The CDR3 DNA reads TGCGCCAGCAGCCAAGTCAGGAATCAGCCCCAGCATTTT. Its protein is CASSQVRNQPQHF.

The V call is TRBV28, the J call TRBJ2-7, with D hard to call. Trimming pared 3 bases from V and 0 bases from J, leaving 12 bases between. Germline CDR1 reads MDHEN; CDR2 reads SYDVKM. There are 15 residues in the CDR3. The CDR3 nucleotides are TGTGCCAGCAGTTTCTCGGATACGGGCTCCTACGAGCAGTACTTC. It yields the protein CASSFSDTGSYEQYF.

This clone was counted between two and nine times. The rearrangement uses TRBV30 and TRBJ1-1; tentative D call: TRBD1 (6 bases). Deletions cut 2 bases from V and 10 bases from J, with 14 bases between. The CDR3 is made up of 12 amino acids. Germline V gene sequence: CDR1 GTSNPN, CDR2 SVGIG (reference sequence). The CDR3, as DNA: TGTGCCTGGAGTTCGGGGGAGGGGGGAGCTTTCTTT. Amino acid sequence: CAWSSGEGGAFF.

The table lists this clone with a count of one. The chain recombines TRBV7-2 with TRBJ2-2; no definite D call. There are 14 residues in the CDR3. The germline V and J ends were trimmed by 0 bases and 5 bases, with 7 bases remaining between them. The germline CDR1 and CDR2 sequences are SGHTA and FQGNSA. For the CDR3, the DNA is TGTGCCAGCAGCTTAGCGGGCCAAACCGGGGAGCTGTTTTTT. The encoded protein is CASSLAGQTGELFF.

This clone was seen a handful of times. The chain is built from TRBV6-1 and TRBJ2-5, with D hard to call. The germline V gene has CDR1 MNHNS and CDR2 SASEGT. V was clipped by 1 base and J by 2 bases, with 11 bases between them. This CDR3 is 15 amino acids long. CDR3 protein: CASSEGARIQETQYF. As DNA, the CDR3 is TGTGCCAGCAGTGAAGGTGCGCGGATTCAAGAGACCCAGTACTTC.

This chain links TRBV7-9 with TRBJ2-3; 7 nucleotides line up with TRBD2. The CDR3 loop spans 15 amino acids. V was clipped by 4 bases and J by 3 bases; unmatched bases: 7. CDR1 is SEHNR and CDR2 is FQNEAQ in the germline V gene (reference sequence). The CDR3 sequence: CASSSPGGPTDTQYF. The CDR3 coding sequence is TGTGCCAGCAGCTCACCGGGAGGCCCAACAGATACGCAGTATTTT.

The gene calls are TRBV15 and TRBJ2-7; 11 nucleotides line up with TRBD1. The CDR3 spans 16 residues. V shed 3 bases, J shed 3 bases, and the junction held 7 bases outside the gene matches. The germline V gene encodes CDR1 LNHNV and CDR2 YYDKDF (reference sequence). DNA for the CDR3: TGTGCCACCAGCAGCCTGCCGGGACAGGGGGTCTACGAGCAGTACGTC. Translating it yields CATSSLPGQGVYEQYV.

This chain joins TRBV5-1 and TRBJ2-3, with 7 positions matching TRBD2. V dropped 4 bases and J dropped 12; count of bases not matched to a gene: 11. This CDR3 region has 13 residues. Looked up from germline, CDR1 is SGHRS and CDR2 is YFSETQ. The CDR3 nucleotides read TGCGCCAGCAGCCTGGGGACGAGCGGGGATCAGTATTTT. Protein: CASSLGTSGDQYF.

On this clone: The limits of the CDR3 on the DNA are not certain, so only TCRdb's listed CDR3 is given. Here the CDR3 reads CASSSSGQGNYEQYF. This chain uses TRBV28 with TRBJ2-7; the tabulated D call, TRBD1, remains unverified against the DNA. Including both end residues, the CDR3 is 15 amino acids long. Germline V gene lookup returns CDR1 MDHEN and CDR2 SYDVKM.

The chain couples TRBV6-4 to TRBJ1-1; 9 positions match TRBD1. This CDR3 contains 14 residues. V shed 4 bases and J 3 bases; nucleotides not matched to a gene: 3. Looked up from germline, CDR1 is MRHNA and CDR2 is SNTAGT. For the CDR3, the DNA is TGTGCCAGCAGTGTGACAGGGGGGGACACTGAAGCTTTCTTT. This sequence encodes CASSVTGGDTEAFF.

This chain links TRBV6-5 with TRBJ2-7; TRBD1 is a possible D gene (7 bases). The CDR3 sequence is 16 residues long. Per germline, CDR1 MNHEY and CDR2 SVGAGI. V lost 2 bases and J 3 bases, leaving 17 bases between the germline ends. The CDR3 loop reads CASSYRECQGVYEQYV. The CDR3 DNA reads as TGTGCCAGCAGTTACCGGGAGTGTCAGGGGGTCTACGAGCAGTACGTC.

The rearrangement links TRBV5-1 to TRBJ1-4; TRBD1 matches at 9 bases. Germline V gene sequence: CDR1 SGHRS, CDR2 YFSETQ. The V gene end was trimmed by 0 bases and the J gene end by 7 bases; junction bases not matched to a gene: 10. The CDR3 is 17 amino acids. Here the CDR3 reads CASSLEQGASGREKLFF. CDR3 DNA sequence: TGCGCCAGCAGCTTGGAACAGGGGGCGTCGGGCCGTGAAAAACTGTTTTTT.

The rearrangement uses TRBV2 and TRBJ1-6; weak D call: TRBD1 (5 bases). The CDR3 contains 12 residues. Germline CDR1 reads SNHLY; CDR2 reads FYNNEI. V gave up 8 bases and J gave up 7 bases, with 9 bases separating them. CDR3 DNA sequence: TGTGCCAGCTTGGGGGGAAATTCACCCCTCCACTTT. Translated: CASLGGNSPLHF.

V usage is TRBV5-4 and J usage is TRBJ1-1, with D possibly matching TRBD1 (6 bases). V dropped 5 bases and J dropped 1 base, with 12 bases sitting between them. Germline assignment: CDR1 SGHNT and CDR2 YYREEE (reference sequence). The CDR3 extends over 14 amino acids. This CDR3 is CASSSQGPNTEAFF. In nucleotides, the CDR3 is TGTGCCAGCAGTTCTCAGGGGCCGAACACTGAAGCTTTCTTT.

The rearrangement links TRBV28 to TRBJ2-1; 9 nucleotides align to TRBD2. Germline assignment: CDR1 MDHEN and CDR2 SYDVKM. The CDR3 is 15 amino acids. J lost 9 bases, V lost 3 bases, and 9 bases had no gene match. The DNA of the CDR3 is TGTGCCAGCAGTTTGAACGGGCGGGAGGGCCGTGAGCAGTTCTTC. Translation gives CASSLNGREGREQFF.

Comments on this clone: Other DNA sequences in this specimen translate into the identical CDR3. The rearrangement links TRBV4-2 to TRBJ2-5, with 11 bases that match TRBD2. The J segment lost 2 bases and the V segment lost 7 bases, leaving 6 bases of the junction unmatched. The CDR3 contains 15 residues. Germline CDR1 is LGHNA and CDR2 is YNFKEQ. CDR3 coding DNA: TGTGCCAGCACTTGGACTAGCGGGCTTCAAGAGACCCAGTACTTC. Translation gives CASTWTSGLQETQYF.